These T cell receptor beta chains were read from a single sample in a study of OX40 agonist ivuxolimab in advanced cancers. Method: immunoSEQ multiplex PCR; TCRdb's copy keeps in-frame clones and lacks some. This sample carries 30,000 to 45,000 clones, roughly 87% of them seen once, and the ten largest clones take around a fifth. Sequencing used CD4+ or CD8+ T cells sorted from blood, obtained in a trial of the OX40 agonist ivuxolimab. These receptors were taken from an adult with an advanced solid tumor such as melanoma, head and neck, liver or kidney cancer. Each CDR3 is given with its conserved first and last residue. Each record gives: CDR3 DNA, CDR3 protein, clone size, V gene, D gene, J gene. The D gene is left open where the match is weak. Rows may omit the clone size; those that give it use once, few, many or a size class.

CDR3 DNA: TGTGCCAGCAGCACTCGGACTAGCGGGAAGGACACAGATACGCAGTATTTT
CDR3 protein: CASSTRTSGKDTDTQYF
clone size: medium-sized
V gene: TRBV11-3
D gene: TRBD2
J gene: TRBJ2-3

CDR3 DNA: TGTGCCAGCCTCGGGCCTATGACTGAAAAACTGTTTTTT
CDR3 protein: CASLGPMTEKLFF
clone size: NA
V gene: TRBV7-9
D gene: NA
J gene: TRBJ1-4

CDR3 DNA: TGTGCCAGCAGTGAAGAAAGCGGACCCGTGTTCACAGATACGCAGTATTTT
CDR3 protein: CASSEESGPVFTDTQYF
clone size: NA
V gene: TRBV25-1
D gene: NA
J gene: TRBJ2-3

CDR3 DNA: TGTGCCAGCAGCGCCCTAGGGACGGACTACGAGCAGTACTTC
CDR3 protein: CASSALGTDYEQYF
clone size: NA
V gene: TRBV5-6
D gene: NA
J gene: TRBJ2-7

CDR3 DNA: TGTGCCAGCAGATCCGGGGGGCTAGAGACCCAGTACTTC
CDR3 protein: CASRSGGLETQYF
clone size: NA
V gene: TRBV7-9
D gene: NA
J gene: TRBJ2-5

CDR3 DNA: TGCGCCAGCAGCTTACTGGGGTCGAACACTGAAGCTTTCTTT
CDR3 protein: CASSLLGSNTEAFF
clone size: NA
V gene: TRBV5-1
D gene: NA
J gene: TRBJ1-1

CDR3 DNA: TGCGCCAGCAGCTTGGAGGACAGCCTCTATGGCTACACCTTC
CDR3 protein: CASSLEDSLYGYTF
clone size: NA
V gene: TRBV5-1
D gene: NA
J gene: TRBJ1-2

CDR3 DNA: TGCACCAGCAGCCCCGACAAAGGACTCGATGAAAAACTGTTTTTT
CDR3 protein: CTSSPDKGLDEKLFF
clone size: NA
V gene: TRBV1
D gene: NA
J gene: TRBJ1-4

CDR3 DNA: TGTGCCAGCAGTTCTCCGGACACAGATACGCAGTATTTT
CDR3 protein: CASSSPDTDTQYF
clone size: NA
V gene: TRBV6-6
D gene: NA
J gene: TRBJ2-3

CDR3 DNA: TGCGCCAGCAGCCAAGAAGTGACGGGGGATGAGCAGTTCTTC
CDR3 protein: CASSQEVTGDEQFF
clone size: NA
V gene: TRBV4-1
D gene: NA
J gene: TRBJ2-1

CDR3 DNA: TGTGCCAGCAGTCATCAGCCCCAGCATTTT
CDR3 protein: CASSHQPQHF
clone size: NA
V gene: TRBV6-1
D gene: NA
J gene: TRBJ1-5

CDR3 DNA: TGCGCCAGCACCAACCGGGAGACGAACACTGAAGCTTTCTTT
CDR3 protein: CASTNRETNTEAFF
clone size: NA
V gene: TRBV5-1
D gene: NA
J gene: TRBJ1-1

CDR3 DNA: TGTGCCAGCAGCTTAGTTGGGACACAGACAGATACGCAGTATTTT
CDR3 protein: CASSLVGTQTDTQYF
clone size: NA
V gene: TRBV7-2
D gene: NA
J gene: TRBJ2-3